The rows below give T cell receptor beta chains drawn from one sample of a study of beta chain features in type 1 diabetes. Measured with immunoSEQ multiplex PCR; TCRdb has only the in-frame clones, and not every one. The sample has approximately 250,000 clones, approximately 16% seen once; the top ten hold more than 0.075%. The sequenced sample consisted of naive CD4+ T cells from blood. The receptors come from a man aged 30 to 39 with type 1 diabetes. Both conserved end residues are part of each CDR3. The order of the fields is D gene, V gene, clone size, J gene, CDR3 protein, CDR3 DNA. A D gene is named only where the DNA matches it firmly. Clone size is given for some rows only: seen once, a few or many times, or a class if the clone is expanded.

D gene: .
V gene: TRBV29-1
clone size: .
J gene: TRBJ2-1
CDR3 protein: CSVVRGSGLYNEQFF
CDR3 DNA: TGCAGCGTTGTCAGGGGATCGGGTCTATACAATGAGCAGTTCTTC

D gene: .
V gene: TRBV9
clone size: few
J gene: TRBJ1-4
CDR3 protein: CASSDTGTTEEKLFF
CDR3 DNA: TGTGCCAGCAGCGATACCGGGACAACGGAGGAAAAACTGTTTTTT

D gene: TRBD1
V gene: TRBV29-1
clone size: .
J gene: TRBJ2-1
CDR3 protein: CSARQGSFDEQFF
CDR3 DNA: TGCAGCGCAAGACAGGGGAGCTTTGATGAGCAGTTCTTC

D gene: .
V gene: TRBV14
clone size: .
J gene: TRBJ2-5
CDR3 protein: CASSQNTLGTQYF
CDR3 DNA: TGTGCCAGCAGCCAAAATACCCTTGGGACCCAGTACTTC

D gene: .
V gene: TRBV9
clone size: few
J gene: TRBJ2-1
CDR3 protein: CASSVGGNPSYNEQFF
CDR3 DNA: TGTGCCAGCAGCGTAGGGGGTAACCCCTCCTACAATGAGCAGTTCTTC

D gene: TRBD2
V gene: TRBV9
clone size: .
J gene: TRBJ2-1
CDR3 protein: CASSEASGSSYNEQFF
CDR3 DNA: TGTGCCAGCAGCGAGGCTAGCGGGAGCTCCTACAATGAGCAGTTCTTC

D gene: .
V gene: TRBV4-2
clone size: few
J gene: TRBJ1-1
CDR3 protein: CASSQDRRTEDEAFF
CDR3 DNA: TGTGCCAGCAGCCAAGATAGGAGGACAGAAGATGAAGCTTTCTTT

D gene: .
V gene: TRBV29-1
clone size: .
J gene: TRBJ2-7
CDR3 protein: CSVAGQNPYEQYF
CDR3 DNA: TGCAGCGTAGCGGGACAGAACCCCTACGAGCAGTACTTC

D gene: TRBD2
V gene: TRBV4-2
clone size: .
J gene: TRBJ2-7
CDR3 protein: CASSRGTVGGVHEQYF
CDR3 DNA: TGTGCCAGCAGCCGCGGCACGGTTGGGGGGGTCCACGAGCAGTACTTC

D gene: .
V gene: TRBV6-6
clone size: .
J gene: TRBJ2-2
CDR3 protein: CAGRRGARTGELFF
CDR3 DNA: TGTGCCGGCCGAAGGGGGGCGCGGACCGGGGAGCTGTTTTTT

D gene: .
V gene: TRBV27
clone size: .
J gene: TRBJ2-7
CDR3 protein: CASSLTPSSSYEQYF
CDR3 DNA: TGTGCCAGCAGTTTAACGCCCAGTTCCTCCTACGAGCAGTACTTC

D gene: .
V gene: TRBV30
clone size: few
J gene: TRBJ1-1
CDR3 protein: CAWTPQGNPLNTEAFF
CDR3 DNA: TGTGCCTGGACCCCTCAGGGAAATCCCTTGAACACTGAAGCTTTCTTT

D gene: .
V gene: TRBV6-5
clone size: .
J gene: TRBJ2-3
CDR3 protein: CASSYSSLGITDTQYF
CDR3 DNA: TGTGCCAGCAGTTACTCGAGTTTAGGTATCACAGATACGCAGTATTTT

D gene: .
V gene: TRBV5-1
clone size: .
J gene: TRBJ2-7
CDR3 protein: CASSTTSLRSYEQYF
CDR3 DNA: TGCGCCAGCAGCACGACTAGTCTTCGGTCCTACGAGCAGTACTTC

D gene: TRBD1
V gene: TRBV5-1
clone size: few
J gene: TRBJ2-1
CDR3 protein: CASSPTGGSYNEQFF
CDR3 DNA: TGCGCCAGCAGCCCGACAGGGGGCTCATACAATGAGCAGTTCTTC

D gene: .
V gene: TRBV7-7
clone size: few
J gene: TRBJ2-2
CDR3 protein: CASSFEPNTGELFF
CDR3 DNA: TGTGCCAGCAGCTTTGAGCCGAACACCGGGGAGCTGTTTTTT

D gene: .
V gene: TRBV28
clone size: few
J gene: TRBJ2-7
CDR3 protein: CASSFRVFGGADYEQYF
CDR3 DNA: TGTGCCAGCAGCTTTAGGGTGTTTGGCGGAGCGGACTACGAGCAGTACTTC

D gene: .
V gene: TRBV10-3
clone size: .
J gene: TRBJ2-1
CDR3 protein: CATQENNEQFF
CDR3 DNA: TGTGCCACCCAGGAGAACAATGAGCAGTTCTTC

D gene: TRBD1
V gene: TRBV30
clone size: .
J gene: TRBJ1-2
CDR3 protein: CAWRYRGGYGYTF
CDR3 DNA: TGTGCCTGGAGATACAGGGGTGGTTATGGCTACACCTTC

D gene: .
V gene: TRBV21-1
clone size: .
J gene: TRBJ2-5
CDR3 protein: CASSSRAQETQYF
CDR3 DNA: TGTGCCAGCAGCTCCAGGGCCCAAGAGACCCAGTACTTC

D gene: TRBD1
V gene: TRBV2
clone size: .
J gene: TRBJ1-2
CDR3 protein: CASSPDRGSYGYTF
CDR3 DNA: TGTGCCAGCAGTCCTGACAGGGGGAGCTATGGCTACACCTTC

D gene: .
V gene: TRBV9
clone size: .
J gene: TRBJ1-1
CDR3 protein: CASSASWRGSTEAFF
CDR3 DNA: TGTGCCAGCAGCGCAAGCTGGAGGGGGTCCACTGAAGCTTTCTTT

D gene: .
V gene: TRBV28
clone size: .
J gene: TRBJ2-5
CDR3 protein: CASSVAGDGQYF
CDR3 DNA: TGTGCCAGCAGTGTCGCAGGGGATGGCCAGTACTTC

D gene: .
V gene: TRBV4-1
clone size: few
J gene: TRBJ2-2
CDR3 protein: CASSRGTGELFF
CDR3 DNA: TGCGCCAGCAGCCGCGGCACCGGGGAGCTGTTTTTT

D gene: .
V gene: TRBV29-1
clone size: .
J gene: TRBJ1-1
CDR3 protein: CSVGTVEAFF
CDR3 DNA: TGCAGCGTTGGAACAGTTGAAGCTTTCTTT

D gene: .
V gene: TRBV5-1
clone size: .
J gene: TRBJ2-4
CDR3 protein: CASSPTLAKNIQYF
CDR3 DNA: TGCGCCAGCAGCCCGACCTTAGCCAAAAACATTCAGTACTTC

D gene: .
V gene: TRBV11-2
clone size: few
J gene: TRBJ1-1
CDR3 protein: CASSLWGNWAFF
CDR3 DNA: TGTGCCAGCAGCTTGTGGGGGAATTGGGCTTTCTTT

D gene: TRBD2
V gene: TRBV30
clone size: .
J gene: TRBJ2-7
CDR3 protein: CAWSDVAGGPYEQYF
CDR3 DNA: TGTGCCTGGAGTGACGTAGCGGGAGGGCCCTACGAGCAGTACTTC

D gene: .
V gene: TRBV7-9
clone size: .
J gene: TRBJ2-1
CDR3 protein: CASTLRDTYEQFF
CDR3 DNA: TGTGCCAGCACCCTCCGGGACACCTATGAGCAGTTCTTC

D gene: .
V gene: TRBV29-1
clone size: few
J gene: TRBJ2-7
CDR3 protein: CSVLLLYEQYF
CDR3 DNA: TGCAGCGTTCTACTCCTCTACGAGCAGTACTTC

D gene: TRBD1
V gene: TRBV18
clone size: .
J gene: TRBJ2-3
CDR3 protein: CASSPGQITDTQYF
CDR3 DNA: TGTGCCAGCTCACCGGGACAGATCACAGATACGCAGTATTTT

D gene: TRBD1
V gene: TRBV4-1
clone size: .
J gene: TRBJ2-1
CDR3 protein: CASSQEDRGNNEQFF
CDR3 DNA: TGCGCCAGCAGCCAAGAGGACAGGGGGAACAATGAGCAGTTCTTC

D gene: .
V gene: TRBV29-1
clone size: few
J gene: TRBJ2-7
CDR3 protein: CSVERPSTGEQYF
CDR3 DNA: TGCAGCGTTGAACGACCCTCGACGGGGGAGCAGTACTTC

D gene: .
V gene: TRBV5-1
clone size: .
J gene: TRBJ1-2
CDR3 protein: CASSSDGNYGYTF
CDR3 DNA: TGCGCCAGCAGCTCGGACGGAAACTATGGCTACACCTTC

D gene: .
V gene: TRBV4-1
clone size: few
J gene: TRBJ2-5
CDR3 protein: CASSQDWQETQYF
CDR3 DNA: TGCGCCAGCAGCCAAGATTGGCAAGAGACCCAGTACTTC

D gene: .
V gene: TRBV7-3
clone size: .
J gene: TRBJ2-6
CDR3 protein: CASSPILQGANVLTF
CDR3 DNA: TGTGCCAGCAGCCCCATATTACAGGGGGCCAACGTCCTGACTTTC

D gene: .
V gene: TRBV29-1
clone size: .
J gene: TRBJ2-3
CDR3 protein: CSVVPIRRSSTDTQYF
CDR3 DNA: TGCAGCGTCGTACCAATCCGCCGCTCTAGCACAGATACGCAGTATTTT

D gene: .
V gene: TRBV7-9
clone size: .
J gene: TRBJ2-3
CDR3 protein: CASSTRGGRQSSTDTQYF
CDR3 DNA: TGTGCCAGCAGCACCCGAGGGGGGCGCCAGTCTAGCACAGATACGCAGTATTTT

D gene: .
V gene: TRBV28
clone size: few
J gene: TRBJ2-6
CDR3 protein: CASSTGATSGANVLTF
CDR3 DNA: TGTGCCAGCAGTACCGGGGCCACGTCTGGGGCCAACGTCCTGACTTTC

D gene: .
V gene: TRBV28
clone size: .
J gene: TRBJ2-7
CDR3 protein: CASSSGAYEQYF
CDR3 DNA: TGTGCCAGCAGTTCAGGAGCCTACGAGCAGTACTTC

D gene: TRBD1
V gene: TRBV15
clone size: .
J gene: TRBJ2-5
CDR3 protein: CATRDRGRQETQYF
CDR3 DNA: TGTGCCACCAGGGACAGGGGGCGGCAAGAGACCCAGTACTTC

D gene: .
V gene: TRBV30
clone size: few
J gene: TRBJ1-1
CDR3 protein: CAWSVGGAAFF
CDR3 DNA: TGTGCCTGGAGTGTTGGGGGAGCGGCTTTCTTT

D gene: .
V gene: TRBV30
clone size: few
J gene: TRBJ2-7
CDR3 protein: CAWSRASYEQYF
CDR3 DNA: TGTGCCTGGAGTCGGGCCTCATACGAGCAGTACTTC

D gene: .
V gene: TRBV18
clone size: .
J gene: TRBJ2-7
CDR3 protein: CASSRIYEQYF
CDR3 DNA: TGTGCCAGCTCACGAATCTACGAGCAGTACTTC

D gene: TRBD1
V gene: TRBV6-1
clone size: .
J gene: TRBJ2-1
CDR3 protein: CASRETGGVRGNEQFF
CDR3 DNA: TGTGCCAGCAGGGAAACAGGGGGCGTCCGGGGAAATGAGCAGTTCTTC

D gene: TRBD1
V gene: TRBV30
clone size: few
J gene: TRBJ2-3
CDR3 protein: CAWSRGRTDTQYF
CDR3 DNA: TGTGCCTGGAGCAGGGGGCGGACAGATACGCAGTATTTT

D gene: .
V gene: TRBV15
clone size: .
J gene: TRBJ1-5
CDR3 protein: CATSRDGQPQHF
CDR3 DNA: TGTGCCACCAGCAGAGATGGACAGCCCCAGCATTTT

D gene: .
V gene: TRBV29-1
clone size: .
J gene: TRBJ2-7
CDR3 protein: CSVGVARHGAREQYF
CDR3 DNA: TGCAGCGTTGGGGTAGCTCGTCATGGAGCGAGGGAGCAGTACTTC

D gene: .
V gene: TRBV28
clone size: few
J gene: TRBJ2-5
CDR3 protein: CASSRTESFETQYF
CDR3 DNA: TGTGCCAGCAGCCGCACCGAGAGTTTCGAGACCCAGTACTTC

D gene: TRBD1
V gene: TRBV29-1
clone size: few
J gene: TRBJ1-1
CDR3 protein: CSVESGGMGAFF
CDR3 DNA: TGCAGCGTTGAATCAGGGGGCATGGGAGCTTTCTTT

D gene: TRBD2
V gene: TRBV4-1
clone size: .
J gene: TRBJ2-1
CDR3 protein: CASSLIPLAGDWNEQFF
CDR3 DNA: TGCGCCAGCAGCCTAATCCCCCTAGCGGGAGACTGGAATGAGCAGTTCTTC

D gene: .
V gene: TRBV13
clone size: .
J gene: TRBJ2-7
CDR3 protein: CASSVPGLATYEQYF
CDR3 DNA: TGTGCCAGCAGCGTACCGGGCCTAGCGACCTACGAGCAGTACTTC

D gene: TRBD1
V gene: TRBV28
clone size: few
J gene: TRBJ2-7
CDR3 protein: CASSSGTGYEQYF
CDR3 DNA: TGTGCCAGCAGCTCCGGGACAGGCTACGAGCAGTACTTC

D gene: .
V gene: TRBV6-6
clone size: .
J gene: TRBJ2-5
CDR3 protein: CATSYSYQETQYF
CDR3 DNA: TGTGCCACCAGCTACTCGTACCAAGAGACCCAGTACTTC

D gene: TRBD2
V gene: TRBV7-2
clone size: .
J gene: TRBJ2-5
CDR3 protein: CASSLALAGVETQYF
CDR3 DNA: TGTGCCAGCAGCTTAGCGCTAGCGGGAGTAGAGACCCAGTACTTC

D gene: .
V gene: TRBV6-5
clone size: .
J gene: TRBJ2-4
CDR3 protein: CASRERVGKNIQYF
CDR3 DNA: TGTGCCAGCAGGGAAAGGGTTGGCAAAAACATTCAGTACTTC

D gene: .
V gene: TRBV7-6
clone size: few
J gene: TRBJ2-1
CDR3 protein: CASSPAGPGVNEQFF
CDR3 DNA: TGTGCCAGCAGCCCCGCGGGCCCGGGAGTCAATGAGCAGTTCTTC

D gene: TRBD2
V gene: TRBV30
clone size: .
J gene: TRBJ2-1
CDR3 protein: CAWTSGRAGEQFF
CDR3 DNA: TGTGCCTGGACTAGCGGGAGGGCCGGGGAGCAGTTCTTC